What follows describes a single TCR beta chain. This CDR3 comprises 16 residues. The V end was cut by 3 bases, the J end by 0 bases, with 14 bases between. Per germline, CDR1 DFQATT and CDR2 SNEGSKA (reference sequence). Isolated PBMCs totaled at least 7 million in each sample. The data originate from a study of blood T cells in healthy people across ages. With a J-beta primer mix and a sample-barcoded 5' primer, a second PCR ran about 6 to 11 cycles. TCRdb itself ran the 5' RACE reads through MiXCR, one entry per CDR3 protein. The sample lists 910,000 or so distinct CDR3 sequences; 51% were seen once.

The TCR was taken from a woman aged 55-75 years in good health. J is TRBJ1-4 and V is TRBV20-1; D call uncertain. The sequenced sample was blood. CDR3 sequence: CSASRRGLATNEKLFF. CDR3 DNA: TGCAGTGCTAGTCGAAGAGGCCTTGCAACTAATGAAAAACTGTTTTTT.